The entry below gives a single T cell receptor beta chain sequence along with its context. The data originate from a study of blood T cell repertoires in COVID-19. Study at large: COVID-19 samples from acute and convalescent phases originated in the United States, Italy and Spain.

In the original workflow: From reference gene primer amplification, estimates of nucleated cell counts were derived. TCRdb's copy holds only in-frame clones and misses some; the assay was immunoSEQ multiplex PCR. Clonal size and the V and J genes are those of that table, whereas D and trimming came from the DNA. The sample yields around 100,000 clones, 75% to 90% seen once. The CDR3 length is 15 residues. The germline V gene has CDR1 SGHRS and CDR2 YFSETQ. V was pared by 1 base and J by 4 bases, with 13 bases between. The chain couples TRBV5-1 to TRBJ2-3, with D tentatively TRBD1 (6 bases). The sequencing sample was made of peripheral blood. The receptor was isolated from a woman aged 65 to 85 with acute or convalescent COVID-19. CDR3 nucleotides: TGCGCCAGCAGCTTGCAAGGGGGATTGCCAGATACGCAGTATTTT. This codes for CASSLQGGLPDTQYF.